This is a list of T cell receptor beta chains from one sample in a study of cytomegalovirus exposure and HLA in healthy donors. The assay was immunoSEQ multiplex PCR, and TCRdb's table has in-frame clones only and misses some. In the table there are around 130,000 clones, roughly 80% of which are singletons. Sequencing was performed on PBMCs. These receptors were obtained from a man in his fifties in good health and CMV-seronegative. The CDR3 runs from the conserved cysteine through the conserved F or W. The D gene is left open where the match is weak. Part of the rows lack a size; the others show once, few, many or a class for expanded clones.

CDR3 protein: CASSLDRGSYNEQFF; CDR3 DNA: TGTGCCAGCAGCCTCGACAGGGGCTCCTACAATGAGCAGTTCTTC; V gene: TRBV27; clone size: few; D gene: TRBD1; J gene: TRBJ2-1
CDR3 protein: CASSPGQVFSYEQYF; CDR3 DNA: TGCGCCAGCAGCCCAGGACAGGTTTTTTCCTACGAGCAGTACTTC; V gene: TRBV5-1; clone size: -; D gene: TRBD1; J gene: TRBJ2-7
CDR3 protein: CASSVDRGHSYEQYF; CDR3 DNA: TGTGCCAGCAGCGTTGATAGGGGGCACTCCTACGAGCAGTACTTC; V gene: TRBV7-2; clone size: -; D gene: TRBD1; J gene: TRBJ2-7
CDR3 protein: CASSEAIGGSGEPQHF; CDR3 DNA: TGTGCCAGCAGTGAAGCTATCGGAGGTTCTGGGGAGCCCCAGCATTTT; V gene: TRBV2; clone size: few; D gene: -; J gene: TRBJ1-5
CDR3 protein: CASSLSRLSGANVLTF; CDR3 DNA: TGTGCCAGCAGCTTAAGCAGACTCTCTGGGGCCAACGTCCTGACTTTC; V gene: TRBV7-2; clone size: -; D gene: -; J gene: TRBJ2-6
CDR3 protein: CASSDWTPAGDTQYF; CDR3 DNA: TGTGCCAGCAGTGACTGGACTCCTGCAGGAGATACGCAGTATTTT; V gene: TRBV2; clone size: many; D gene: -; J gene: TRBJ2-3
CDR3 protein: CASSYASGSYEQYF; CDR3 DNA: TGTGCCAGCAGTTATGCTAGCGGGAGCTACGAGCAGTACTTC; V gene: TRBV6-6; clone size: few; D gene: TRBD2; J gene: TRBJ2-7
CDR3 protein: CASSAFSNRGSYEQYF; CDR3 DNA: TGTGCCAGCAGTGCGTTCAGTAACAGGGGATCCTACGAGCAGTACTTC; V gene: TRBV27; clone size: -; D gene: TRBD1; J gene: TRBJ2-7
CDR3 protein: CASSGLAGGPGETQYF; CDR3 DNA: TGTGCCAGCAGTGGGCTAGCGGGAGGGCCGGGCGAGACCCAGTACTTC; V gene: TRBV25-1; clone size: -; D gene: TRBD2; J gene: TRBJ2-5
CDR3 protein: CASSVFGWGRQNTEAFF; CDR3 DNA: TGTGCCAGCAGTGTATTCGGATGGGGCAGGCAGAACACTGAAGCTTTCTTT; V gene: TRBV6-1; clone size: -; D gene: -; J gene: TRBJ1-1
CDR3 protein: CASSLAGGNEQYF; CDR3 DNA: TGTGCCAGCAGCTTAGCGGGCGGGAACGAGCAGTACTTC; V gene: TRBV7-9; clone size: once; D gene: -; J gene: TRBJ2-7
CDR3 protein: CAWSSFRRRSNEKLFF; CDR3 DNA: TGTGCCTGGAGCTCCTTCCGGCGAAGGAGTAATGAAAAACTGTTTTTT; V gene: TRBV30; clone size: -; D gene: -; J gene: TRBJ1-4
CDR3 protein: CASSLTSGALYEQYF; CDR3 DNA: TGTGCCAGCAGCTTGACTAGCGGGGCCCTCTACGAGCAGTACTTC; V gene: TRBV27; clone size: -; D gene: TRBD2; J gene: TRBJ2-7
CDR3 protein: CASSLPGLGNTGELFF; CDR3 DNA: TGCGCCAGCAGTTTACCGGGACTAGGGAACACCGGGGAGCTGTTTTTT; V gene: TRBV5-1; clone size: -; D gene: TRBD2; J gene: TRBJ2-2
CDR3 protein: CASSTGDSAWYGYTF; CDR3 DNA: TGTGCCAGCAGTACGGGTGATTCGGCTTGGTATGGCTACACCTTC; V gene: TRBV9; clone size: -; D gene: -; J gene: TRBJ1-2
CDR3 protein: CASSESGGNEQFF; CDR3 DNA: TGTGCCAGCAGTGAATCCGGGGGCAATGAGCAGTTCTTC; V gene: TRBV25-1; clone size: -; D gene: -; J gene: TRBJ2-1
CDR3 protein: CASSRGTGAEKLFF; CDR3 DNA: TGTGCCAGCAGCCGGGGGACAGGGGCTGAAAAACTGTTTTTT; V gene: TRBV5-6; clone size: -; D gene: TRBD1; J gene: TRBJ1-4
CDR3 protein: CASSRDRTNYGYTF; CDR3 DNA: TGTGCCAGCAGTCGGGACAGGACTAACTATGGCTACACCTTC; V gene: TRBV11-2; clone size: -; D gene: TRBD1; J gene: TRBJ1-2
CDR3 protein: CSVAKRSSYNEQFF; CDR3 DNA: TGCAGCGTTGCCAAGCGGAGCTCCTACAATGAGCAGTTCTTC; V gene: TRBV29-1; clone size: -; D gene: -; J gene: TRBJ2-1
CDR3 protein: CASSNRETYEQYF; CDR3 DNA: TGTGCCAGCAGCAACCGGGAGACCTACGAGCAGTACTTC; V gene: TRBV7-9; clone size: -; D gene: -; J gene: TRBJ2-7